This TCR beta chain was observed in a study of control samples from healthy donors and cancer patients. Germline loops: CDR1 SGHAT, CDR2 FQNNGV. Deletions cut 4 bases from V and 3 bases from J, with 13 bases between. The CDR3 is 15 amino acids. Sequenced by immunoSEQ multiplex PCR; TCRdb stores in-frame clones only, minus some. Of around 170,000 clones listed, around 90% are singletons. This chain uses TRBV11-2 with TRBJ2-4, with D perhaps TRBD1 (5 bases). Sequenced material: blood. This clonotype was sampled from a woman aged 50 to 60 in good health. Written as DNA, the CDR3 is TGTGCCAGCAGCTCATTGGGGCCCAACAAAAACATTCAGTACTTC. Its translation: CASSSLGPNKNIQYF.